These 18 T cell receptor beta chains came from one sample sequenced in a study of human versus mouse CDR3 diversity and MHC coevolution. Produced via immunoSEQ multiplex PCR; TCRdb's table is partial and in-frame only. The sample consists of about 77,000 clones, 85% to 95% of them appearing once. The sample comprised naive CD4+ T cells from blood. Described subset: CD45RO-negative CD62L-positive naive CD4 T cells. Receptors originate from a person aged 25 to 69 in good health.

The V and J genes are TRBV6-6 and TRBJ1-2; D gene ambiguous. CDR1 is MNHNY, CDR2 SVGAGI, per germline (reference sequence). The CDR3 runs to 12 residues. Trimming took off 6 bases at V and 5 bases at J, with 10 bases between the two ends. The CDR3 DNA follows: TGTGCCAGCAGGGACGGGAGTTATGGCTACACCTTC. Protein product: CASRDGSYGYTF.

The chain combines TRBV2 with TRBJ1-1; 7 nucleotides align to TRBD1. Germline assignment: CDR1 SNHLY and CDR2 FYNNEI. The CDR3 is 13 residues long. Trimming at V came to 9 bases and at J to 1 base, leaving 5 bases not matched to a gene. The CDR3 spells CASKGQKNTEAFF. In DNA form, the CDR3 reads TGTGCCAGTAAGGGACAGAAGAACACTGAAGCTTTCTTT.

CDR3 DNA sequence: TGTGCCAGTAGTATAGTAACTGGCTACGAGCAGTACTTC. Its protein is CASSIVTGYEQYF. The gene calls are TRBV19 and TRBJ2-7; D not resolved. The V gene's germline CDR1 is LNHDA and CDR2 SQIVND (reference sequence). The length of the CDR3 is 13 residues. Trimming pared 1 base from V and 3 bases from J, leaving 7 bases between.

The V call is TRBV29-1, the J call TRBJ1-1, with D perhaps TRBD1 (6 bases). The germline V gene has CDR1 SQVTM and CDR2 ANQGSEA. This CDR3 is built from 19 residues. V was pared by 6 bases and J by 0 bases, with 29 bases between. The CDR3 sequence: CSVHTRPQGTNYLNTEAFF. CDR3 DNA sequence: TGCAGCGTCCACACCCGACCACAGGGCACCAATTACCTGAACACTGAAGCTTTCTTT.

The chain has TRBV4-1 and TRBJ2-7; D is uncertain. Deletions cut 0 bases from V and 4 bases from J, with 16 bases between. Germline V gene sequence: CDR1 MGHRA, CDR2 YSYEKL. CDR3 size: 16 residues. The CDR3 is CASSQETGLTGYEQYF. Written as DNA, the CDR3 is TGCGCCAGCAGCCAAGAAACCGGGTTAACCGGGTACGAGCAGTACTTC.

The chain joins TRBV5-5 to TRBJ2-5; 7 bases fit TRBD1. V trimming: 5 bases; J trimming: 4 bases; junction bases outside the gene matches: 14. Germline V lookup: CDR1 SGHKS, CDR2 YYEKEE (reference sequence). The CDR3 length is 16 residues. The CDR3 here is CASRRALQGSGETQYF. The CDR3 DNA follows: TGTGCCAGCAGACGCGCTCTACAGGGGAGCGGAGAGACCCAGTACTTC.

The J gene is TRBJ2-3, the V gene TRBV5-1, with TRBD2 matching 7 bases. Germline CDR1 is SGHRS and CDR2 is YFSETQ. CDR3 size: 16 residues. The J segment lost 0 bases and the V segment lost 0 bases, leaving 4 bases of the junction unmatched. The CDR3 DNA is TGCGCCAGCAGCTTGGAGGCGCGGGAGAGCACAGATACGCAGTATTTT. Encoded protein: CASSLEARESTDTQYF.

As to this clone: At the DNA level, this CDR3 is encoded by other sequences in the same sample as well. This chain links TRBV5-1 with TRBJ1-1, with D possibly TRBD1 on 5 matching bases. The V end lost 0 bases, the J end lost 1 base, and 10 bases lay between the germline ends. The CDR3 consists of 15 residues. CDR1 is SGHRS, CDR2 YFSETQ, per germline. The CDR3 DNA sequence: TGCGCCAGCAGCTTGGATCCGGGGGGGAACACTGAAGCTTTCTTT. This gives the protein CASSLDPGGNTEAFF.

For the CDR3, the DNA is TGTGCCAGTAGTATGTCAGGCTACAATCAGCCCCAGCATTTT. Translated, it gives CASSMSGYNQPQHF. This sequence joins TRBV19 and TRBJ1-5; no firm D call. V was cut by 3 bases and J by 3 bases, with 9 bases left in between. This CDR3 is built from 14 residues. CDR1 LNHDA and CDR2 SQIVND come from the germline V gene (reference sequence).

The chain employs TRBV13 and TRBJ2-2; D not resolved. V was clipped by 7 bases and J by 6 bases, with 9 bases between them. The CDR3 runs to 12 residues. Germline V lookup: CDR1 PRHDT, CDR2 FYEKMQ (reference sequence). CDR3 nucleotides: TGTGCCAGCACCTATCGCGCCGGGGAGCTGTTTTTT. Translated: CASTYRAGELFF.

The chain recombines TRBV27 with TRBJ2-3; D is ambiguous. The CDR3 extends over 12 amino acids. V was trimmed by 6 bases and J by 7 bases, leaving 11 bases between them. CDR1 MNHEY and CDR2 SMNVEV come from the germline V gene (reference sequence). Here the CDR3 reads CASSQRGYTQYF. CDR3 bases: TGTGCCAGCAGCCAGAGAGGTTATACGCAGTATTTT.

The V call is TRBV5-6, the J call TRBJ2-2, with 8 nucleotides matching TRBD1. V shed 2 bases and J 3 bases; nucleotides not matched to a gene: 3. The germline V gene encodes CDR1 SGHDT and CDR2 YYEEEE. The CDR3 has 15 residues. CDR3 residues: CASSFRDRHTGELFF. DNA for the CDR3: TGTGCCAGCAGCTTCAGGGACAGGCACACCGGGGAGCTGTTTTTT.

V usage is TRBV28 and J usage is TRBJ2-3, with a possible D match to TRBD1 (5 bases). The germline CDR1 and CDR2 sequences are MDHEN and SYDVKM. The CDR3 spans 15 residues. Trimming removed 5 bases from V and 0 bases from J, with 12 bases in between. DNA for the CDR3: TGTGCCAGCAGTCTACGACAGACTAGCACAGATACGCAGTATTTT. Protein sequence: CASSLRQTSTDTQYF.

J is TRBJ1-1 and V is TRBV19, with 9 bases that match TRBD1. Germline V gene lookup returns CDR1 LNHDA and CDR2 SQIVND (reference sequence). The CDR3 length is 16 residues. The junction had 13 bases not matched to a gene; V was cut back by 4 bases and J by 7 bases. DNA for the CDR3: TGTGCCAGTAGTAATACAGGGGGCCGATTAAGGAGTGAAGCTTTCTTT. Encoded protein: CASSNTGGRLRSEAFF.

This clone was picked up one time. The chain employs TRBV10-1 and TRBJ2-7; the match to TRBD1 covers 7 bases. CDR1 is WNHNN, CDR2 SYGVQD, per germline (reference sequence). Unmatched junction bases numbered 7, after V lost 5 bases and J lost 6 bases. The CDR3 totals 13 residues. Here the CDR3 DNA reads TGCGCCAGCAGTAAGGCAGGGGGTGTCGAGCAGTACTTC. It translates to CASSKAGGVEQYF.

This clone was seen once. This rearrangement joins TRBV4-2 to TRBJ1-1, with 11 bases identical to TRBD1. Per the germline V gene, CDR1 is LGHNA and CDR2 is YNFKEQ. V lost 0 bases to trimming and J lost 3 bases; unmatched junction nucleotides: 18. This CDR3 has 21 residues. The CDR3 here is CASSQEFWQGQGAGGDTEAFF. The CDR3 bases are TGTGCCAGCAGCCAAGAGTTTTGGCAAGGACAGGGGGCCGGGGGGGACACTGAAGCTTTCTTT.

The genes are TRBV29-1 and TRBJ1-2; D unresolved. The germline gives CDR1 SQVTM, CDR2 ANQGSEA. This CDR3 has 11 amino acids. The V gene lost 4 bases and the J gene lost 4 bases, with 7 bases spanning the gap. The CDR3 protein is CSVVRGYGYTF. CDR3 in DNA: TGCAGCGTTGTACGGGGCTATGGCTACACCTTC.

The rearrangement joins TRBV6-1 to TRBJ1-1; D is perhaps TRBD1 (5 bases). V dropped 7 bases and J dropped 7 bases, with 16 bases sitting between them. The germline V gene has CDR1 MNHNS and CDR2 SASEGT. This CDR3 contains 13 residues. CDR3 sequence (DNA): TGTGCCAGCACTCCGGACACCATCGGTGAAGCTTTCTTT. Its protein product is CASTPDTIGEAFF.